The next 5 T cell receptor beta chains were all read from a single sample in a study of cytomegalovirus exposure and HLA in healthy donors. Libraries were prepared by immunoSEQ multiplex PCR; TCRdb keeps only in-frame clonotypes and omits some of them. The sample includes 200,000 to 250,000 clones, around four fifths of them seen just once. The specimen was PBMCs. The receptors were sampled from a young woman in good health and CMV-seronegative.

V gene TRBV30 combines with J gene TRBJ1-1; no definite D call. V was shortened by 1 base and J by 3 bases, with 12 bases between the two germline ends. There are 14 residues in the CDR3. Germline V gene sequence: CDR1 GTSNPN, CDR2 SVGIG (reference sequence). DNA of the CDR3: TGTGCCTGGAGTGACCCTTCAATCGACACTGAAGCTTTCTTT. Protein sequence: CAWSDPSIDTEAFF. Drawing the rest from reference TRBV30 and TRBJ1-1, the complete variable domain is SQTIHQWPATLVQPVGSPLSLECTVEGTSNPNLYWYRQAAGRGLQLLFYSVGIGQISSEVPQNLSASRPQDRQFILSSKKLLLSDSGFYLCAWSDPSIDTEAFFGQGTRLTVV.

The V and J genes are TRBV19 and TRBJ2-2; 11 bases agree with TRBD1. V gave up 7 bases and J gave up 6 bases; unmatched junction bases: 4. The CDR3 spans 14 residues. Germline V gene sequence: CDR1 LNHDA, CDR2 SQIVND (reference sequence). The CDR3 region is CASMWGQGAGELFF. CDR3 nucleotides: TGTGCCAGTATGTGGGGACAGGGGGCCGGGGAGCTGTTTTTT.

The genes are TRBV30 and TRBJ1-1; a weak D match, TRBD1 (6 bases). Trimming pared 0 bases from V and 5 bases from J, leaving 10 bases between. This CDR3 is 13 amino acids long. CDR1 is GTSNPN, CDR2 SVGIG, per germline (reference sequence). CDR3 in amino acids: CAWSVGGGTEAFF. The CDR3 DNA is TGTGCCTGGAGTGTAGGAGGGGGGACTGAAGCTTTCTTT.

The gene calls are TRBV13 and TRBJ2-1; possibly TRBD2 for D (6 bases). The CDR3 consists of 14 residues. The germline V and J ends were trimmed by 3 bases and 3 bases, with 9 bases remaining between them. The V gene's germline CDR1 is PRHDT and CDR2 FYEKMQ (reference sequence). CDR3: CASSFASDYNEQFF. CDR3 coding DNA: TGTGCCAGCAGCTTCGCTAGCGACTACAATGAGCAGTTCTTC.

The chain links TRBV18 to TRBJ1-6; tentative D call: TRBD1 (5 bases). V was trimmed by 4 bases and J by 7 bases, leaving 8 bases between them. The CDR3 contains 13 residues. Germline V lookup: CDR1 KGHSH, CDR2 LQKENI. CDR3 bases: TGTGCCAGCTCACTATCAGGGAATTCACCCCTCCACTTT. This sequence encodes CASSLSGNSPLHF.